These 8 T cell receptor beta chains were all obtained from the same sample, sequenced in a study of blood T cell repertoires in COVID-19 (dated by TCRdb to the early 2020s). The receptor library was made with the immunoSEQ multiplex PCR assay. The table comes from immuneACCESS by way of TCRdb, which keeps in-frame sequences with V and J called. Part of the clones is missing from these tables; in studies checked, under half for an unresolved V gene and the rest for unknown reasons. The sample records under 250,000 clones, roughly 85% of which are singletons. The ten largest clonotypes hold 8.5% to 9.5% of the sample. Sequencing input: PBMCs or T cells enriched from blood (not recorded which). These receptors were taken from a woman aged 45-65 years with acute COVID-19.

The CDR3 nucleotides read TGCGCCAGCAGCCAGAATCCTAGCGGGGGGCCCCCCTACGAGCAGTACTTC. Its protein product is CASSQNPSGGPPYEQYF. The genes are TRBV4-1 and TRBJ2-7; 11 nucleotides align to TRBD2. With 3 bases clipped from V and 2 bases from J, the junction kept 9 bases outside the gene matches. The length of the CDR3 is 17 residues. Per the germline V gene, CDR1 is MGHRA and CDR2 is YSYEKL.

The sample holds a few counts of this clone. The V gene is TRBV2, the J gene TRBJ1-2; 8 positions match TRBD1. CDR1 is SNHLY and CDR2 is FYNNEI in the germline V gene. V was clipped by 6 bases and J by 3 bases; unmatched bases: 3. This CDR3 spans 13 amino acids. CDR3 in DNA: TGTGCCAGCAGCGGACAGGGTGACTATGGCTACACCTTC. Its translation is CASSGQGDYGYTF.

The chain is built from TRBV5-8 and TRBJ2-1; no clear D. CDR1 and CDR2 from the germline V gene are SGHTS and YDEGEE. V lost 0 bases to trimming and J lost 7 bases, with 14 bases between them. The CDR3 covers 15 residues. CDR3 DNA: TGTGCCAGCAGCTTGGCGACGACTTTACGGAATGAGCAGTTCTTC. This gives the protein CASSLATTLRNEQFF.

CDR3 amino acids: CASSEFTSAEAFF. DNA of the CDR3: TGCGCCAGCAGTGAATTTACGAGCGCTGAAGCTTTCTTT. The gene calls are TRBV10-1 and TRBJ1-1; D unclear. Per the germline V gene, CDR1 is WNHNN and CDR2 is SYGVQD (reference sequence). Trimming removed 3 bases from V and 6 bases from J, with 11 bases in between. The CDR3 length is 13 residues.

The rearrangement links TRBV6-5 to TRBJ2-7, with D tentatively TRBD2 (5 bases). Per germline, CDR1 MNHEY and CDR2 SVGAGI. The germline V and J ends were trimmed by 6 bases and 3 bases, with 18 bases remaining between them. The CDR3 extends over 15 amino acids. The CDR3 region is CASSLIGLADYEQYF. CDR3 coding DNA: TGTGCCAGCAGCCTTATCGGACTTGCAGACTACGAGCAGTACTTC.

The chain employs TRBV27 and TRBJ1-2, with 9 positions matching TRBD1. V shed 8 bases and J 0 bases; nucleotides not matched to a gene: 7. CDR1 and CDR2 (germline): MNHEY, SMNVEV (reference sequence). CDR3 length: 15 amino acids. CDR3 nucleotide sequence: TGTGCCAGCGGGGGACAGGGAGGAACTAACTATGGCTACACCTTC. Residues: CASGGQGGTNYGYTF.

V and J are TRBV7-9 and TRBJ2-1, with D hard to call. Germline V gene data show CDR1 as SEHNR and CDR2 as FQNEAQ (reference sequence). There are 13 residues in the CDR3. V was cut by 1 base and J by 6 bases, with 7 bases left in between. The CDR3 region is CASSLVASNEQFF. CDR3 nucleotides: TGTGCCAGCAGCTTAGTAGCCAGCAATGAGCAGTTCTTC.

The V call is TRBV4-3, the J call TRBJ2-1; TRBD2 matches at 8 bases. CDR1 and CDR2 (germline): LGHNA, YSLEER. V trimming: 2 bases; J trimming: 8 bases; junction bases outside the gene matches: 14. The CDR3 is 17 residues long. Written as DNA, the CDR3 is TGCGCCAGCAGCCAACCCCTAGCCGCCGGGGGGGTCTATGAGCAGTTCTTC. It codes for CASSQPLAAGGVYEQFF.